Shown below are 16 T cell receptor beta chains from a single sample sequenced in a study of response to subunit inactivated influenza vaccine. TCRdb re-called the RT-PCR reads through MiXCR, storing one row per CDR3 protein. In the table there are roughly 460,000 distinct CDR3 sequences, 9.5% to 12% of which are singletons. The specimen was PBMCs from blood, collected about 6 weeks after vaccination. Receptor source: a man aged 45-65 years who received an inactivated influenza vaccine.

This clonotype has ten or more counts. V and J are TRBV20-1 and TRBJ1-1, with D unclear. Germline loops: CDR1 DFQATT, CDR2 SNEGSKA (reference sequence). Trimming left V 5 bases short and J 7 bases short, with 17 bases between. The CDR3 is made up of 13 amino acids. This chain's CDR3 is CSAPRPGKGEAFF. The CDR3 nucleotides read TGCAGTGCTCCGCGACCGGGGAAGGGTGAAGCTTTCTTT.

This clonotype was seen at least ten times. The chain is built from TRBV7-2 and TRBJ2-6; D tentatively fits TRBD1 or TRBD2 (5 bases each). Germline V lookup: CDR1 SGHTA, CDR2 FQGNSA. The germline V and J ends were trimmed by 0 bases and 0 bases, with 12 bases remaining between them. This CDR3 is built from 18 residues. The CDR3 here is CASSLARDGFSGANVLTF. CDR3 DNA sequence: TGTGCCAGCAGCTTAGCACGGGACGGATTCTCTGGGGCCAACGTCCTGACTTTC.

The chain's CDR3 is CASSFWLAGADTQYF. Written as DNA, the CDR3 is TGTGCCAGCAGTTTTTGGTTAGCGGGGGCCGATACGCAGTATTTT. The chain combines TRBV12-3 or TRBV12-4 with TRBJ2-3, with 9 bases aligning to TRBD2. The V segment lost 3 bases and the J segment 6 bases; nucleotides outside the gene matches: 7. The CDR3 consists of 15 residues.

This clonotype was seen at least ten times. This chain links TRBV5-1 with TRBJ1-2, with D possibly being TRBD1 (5 bases). The CDR3 length is 13 residues. CDR1 is SGHRS and CDR2 is YFSETQ in the germline V gene. The V end was cut by 1 base, the J end by 8 bases, with 12 bases between. The CDR3 here is CASSLTGDRGYTF. DNA for the CDR3: TGCGCCAGCAGCTTGACGGGGGATCGGGGCTACACCTTC.

This clonotype was detected many times. The gene calls are TRBV5-1 and TRBJ2-5; D is ambiguous. This CDR3 has 13 residues. The germline gives CDR1 SGHRS, CDR2 YFSETQ. V was pared by 4 bases and J by 5 bases, with 12 bases between. This CDR3 reads CASSQLIGETQYF. As DNA, the CDR3 is TGCGCCAGCAGCCAGTTAATCGGGGAGACCCAGTACTTC.

The chain recombines TRBV6-1 with TRBJ1-3, with D unclear. The CDR3 totals 15 residues. Trimming took off 5 bases at V and 0 bases at J, with 11 bases between the two ends. Germline CDR1 MNHNS, CDR2 SASEGT. The CDR3 coding sequence is TGTGCCAGCAGTCAAGGACGTCACTCTGGAAACACCATATATTTT. This codes for CASSQGRHSGNTIYF.

The gene calls are TRBV20-1 and TRBJ2-3; 13 positions match TRBD2. J lost 5 bases, V lost 6 bases, and 2 bases had no gene match. CDR1 and CDR2 (germline): DFQATT, SNEGSKA (reference sequence). CDR3 size: 13 residues. CDR3 in amino acids: CSATSGGVDTQYF. The CDR3 coding sequence is TGCAGTGCCACTAGCGGGGGGGTAGATACGCAGTATTTT.

In its sample, this clonotype was seen a few times. This chain joins TRBV12-3 or TRBV12-4 and TRBJ2-3; perhaps D is TRBD1 or TRBD2 (5 bases each). V was pared by 2 bases and J by 4 bases, with 10 bases between. The CDR3 totals 14 residues. The CDR3: CASSLPGGADTQYF. Here the CDR3 DNA reads TGTGCCAGCAGTTTACCTGGGGGTGCAGATACGCAGTATTTT.

The chain recombines TRBV20-1 with TRBJ1-1, with TRBD1 as a possible D gene (5 bases). Trimming took off 6 bases at V and 0 bases at J, with 20 bases between the two ends. This CDR3 has 16 residues. Germline-derived CDR1 and CDR2 are DFQATT and SNEGSKA (reference sequence). The CDR3 loop is CSARGSPGFMNTEAFF. The CDR3 region has the DNA TGCAGTGCCCGGGGCAGTCCGGGCTTTATGAACACTGAAGCTTTCTTT.

The rearrangement uses TRBV27 and TRBJ1-4; 7 nucleotides agree with TRBD1. Germline values: CDR1 MNHEY, CDR2 SMNVEV (reference sequence). The CDR3 has 15 amino acids. V shed 5 bases and J 8 bases; nucleotides not matched to a gene: 11. CDR3 coding DNA: TGTGCCAGCAGTATTAACAGGGGCGTTGACGAAAAACTGTTTTTT. It specifies CASSINRGVDEKLFF.

Only a few counts were recorded for this clonotype. Here the CDR3 reads CASTYGGGDISYNEQFF. CDR3 sequence (DNA): TGTGCCAGCACCTACGGGGGCGGGGATATCTCCTACAATGAGCAGTTCTTC. The chain combines TRBV6-1 with TRBJ2-1, with D perhaps TRBD1 or TRBD2 (6 bases each). The CDR3 length is 17 residues. Germline assignment: CDR1 MNHNS and CDR2 SASEGT. V was clipped by 7 bases and J by 0 bases, with 19 bases between them.

V and J are TRBV6-2 or TRBV6-3 and TRBJ2-1; D might be TRBD1 or TRBD2, each matching 6 bases. Trimming stripped 7 bases from V and 4 bases from J, with 20 bases between. The CDR3 spans 16 residues. The germline V gene has CDR1 MNHEY and CDR2 SVGEGT. CDR3 in amino acids: CASNGGQLILYNEQFF. The CDR3 DNA is TGTGCCAGCAACGGGGGCCAGTTGATCCTTTACAATGAGCAGTTCTTC.

V is TRBV4-2 and J is TRBJ2-3, with a possible D match to TRBD2 (5 bases). CDR3 length: 17 amino acids. V lost 0 bases and J 2 bases, leaving 15 bases between the germline ends. Germline V CDR1 and CDR2: LGHNA, YNFKEQ. The CDR3: CASSQDASSRVTDTQYF. The CDR3 DNA is TGTGCCAGCAGCCAAGACGCTAGCAGTAGGGTCACAGATACGCAGTATTTT.

This clonotype was detected ten times or more. This chain uses TRBV20-1 with TRBJ2-7, with a tentative D call TRBD2 (6 bases). Germline loops: CDR1 DFQATT, CDR2 SNEGSKA (reference sequence). The CDR3 contains 14 residues. Trimming removed 0 bases at V and 5 bases at J, with 14 bases between. The CDR3 sequence is CSARDLGRSDEQYF. The CDR3, as DNA: TGCAGTGCTAGAGATCTGGGGAGGTCGGACGAGCAGTACTTC.

This clonotype was recorded at least ten times. This chain connects TRBV29-1 to TRBJ2-1; 8 positions match TRBD2. V lost 4 bases, J lost 10 bases, and 3 bases stayed unmatched. The CDR3 totals 11 residues. Per the germline V gene, CDR1 is SQVTM and CDR2 is ANQGSEA. In DNA form, the CDR3 reads TGCAGCGTTGCGGCGGGGGGAGAGCAGTTCTTC. Residues: CSVAAGGEQFF.

This clonotype was found a few times. The CDR3 protein is CASRKGRHSSYNEQFF. CDR3 nucleotide sequence: TGTGCCAGCAGAAAGGGACGGCATAGCTCCTACAATGAGCAGTTCTTC. The chain carries TRBV2 and TRBJ2-1; D is possibly TRBD1 or TRBD2 (5 bases each). The CDR3 contains 16 residues. V lost 6 bases, J lost 0 bases, and 15 bases lay in between. Germline V CDR1 and CDR2: SNHLY, FYNNEI.